This T cell receptor (beta chain) was retrieved from a study of Graves' ophthalmopathy and Graves' hyperthyroidism. Investigators amplified TCR beta CDR3 regions from RNA transcripts. Second-round multiplex PCR came after a first-round RT-PCR that employed HTBI primers. MiXCR, applied by TCRdb to the multiplex PCR reads, yields one record per CDR3 protein. Here the sample spans about 590,000 distinct CDR3 sequences, just under 40% being singletons. The CDR3 loop spans 13 amino acids. The germline gives CDR1 MGHDK, CDR2 SYGVNS. Trimming at V came to 3 bases and at J to 5 bases, leaving 0 bases not matched to a gene. This clonotype was counted a few times.

This receptor was taken from an adult man with Graves' hyperthyroidism. Sequenced input: peripheral blood or thyroid tissue (not recorded which). The chain employs TRBV25-1 and TRBJ2-1; TRBD2 matches at 8 bases. This CDR3 is CASSDGGDNEQFF. For the CDR3, the DNA is TGTGCCAGCAGTGACGGGGGGGACAATGAGCAGTTCTTC.